At least ten counts were recorded for the clone carrying this TCR beta chain. Its antigen is undetermined. TCR beta CDR3 amplification used RNA transcripts. First-round RT-PCR employed HTBI primers, with a second-round multiplex PCR after it. One entry per CDR3 protein results from TCRdb running MiXCR on the multiplex PCR reads. The top ten clones hold around 10% of a sample with about 1.2 million distinct CDR3 sequences, about two fifths of them seen once. This specimen belongs to a study of Graves' ophthalmopathy and Graves' hyperthyroidism. Hyperthyroidism cases were recent diagnoses of under 2 months' duration in people aged 18 to 65. From germline, CDR1 is DFQATT and CDR2 SNEGSKA (reference sequence). V shed 3 bases and J shed 9 bases, with 14 bases lying between them. This CDR3 comprises 12 residues. General study findings and limits: Sensitivity of roughly 88% and specificity of roughly 80% were achieved when a 13-signature model separated ophthalmopathy from stable hyperthyroidism. Predictions made by the model for ophthalmopathy progression reached just over 70% sensitivity and almost 75% specificity.

Sequencing was done on a sample of peripheral blood or thyroid tissue (not recorded which). The chain links TRBV20-1 to TRBJ2-5; maybe TRBD2 (5 bases). The receptor was isolated from an adult man with Graves' hyperthyroidism. The CDR3: CSASGETAAQYF. For the CDR3, the DNA is TGCAGTGCTAGTGGGGAGACGGCAGCCCAGTACTTC.